Presented here are 14 T cell receptor beta chains from one specimen sequenced in a study of persistence of HIV-infected CD4 T cells. No antigen has been assigned to these receptors. Sequencing used immunoSEQ version 4 in survey mode. Clones were sequenced by immunoSEQ multiplex PCR, and TCRdb holds only the in-frame ones, with some missing. The sample carries 40,000 to 50,000 clones, around 80% recorded once. Stimulation used around 10 ug/mL lysate from CMV-infected fibroblasts. CD40L-negative CD69-negative CD45RO-high memory CD4+ T cells were sorted as populations depleted of antigen-responding cells. Sequences were derived from CD4+ T cells sorted from PBMCs after approximately 18-hour stimulation, sampled from a patient who received antiretroviral therapy. Source of these receptors: an adult man with HIV who was CMV-seropositive.

Only a few counts were recorded for this clone. The chain joins TRBV7-2 to TRBJ2-7; D is undetermined. The germline gives CDR1 SGHTA, CDR2 FQGNSA. The CDR3 covers 11 residues. Trimming cost V 6 bases and J 2 bases, with 5 bases left between them. In DNA, the CDR3 is TGTGCCAGCAGGAAAACCTACGAGCAGTACTTC. Translation: CASRKTYEQYF.

This chain uses TRBV3-1 (or the pseudogene TRBV3-2) with TRBJ1-5; 8 positions match TRBD1. The CDR3 sequence is 16 residues long. Germline CDR1 reads LGHDT; CDR2 reads YNNKEL (reference sequence). J was trimmed by 5 bases and V by 1 base; bases with no gene match: 7. CDR3 in DNA: TGTGCCAGCAGCCAAGGCGGACAGGGATCGTATCAGCCCCAGCATTTT. Amino acid sequence: CASSQGGQGSYQPQHF.

The chain employs TRBV10-3 and TRBJ2-7; tentatively, D is TRBD2 (5 bases). Germline loops: CDR1 ENHRY, CDR2 SYGVKD. V shed 4 bases and J shed 6 bases, with 16 bases lying between them. This CDR3 is 14 amino acids long. CDR3 protein: CAISGELGPAEQYF. The CDR3 region has the DNA TGTGCCATCAGTGGGGAACTAGGCCCCGCCGAGCAGTACTTC.

This chain uses TRBV19 with TRBJ1-2, with D hard to call. Trimming shortened V by 4 bases and J by 0 bases, and 12 bases separated the two germline ends. The CDR3 length is 15 residues. Germline V gene sequence: CDR1 LNHDA, CDR2 SQIVND (reference sequence). As DNA, the CDR3 is TGTGCCAGTAGTACCTCAGCTAATTCTAACTATGGCTACACCTTC. Translated, it gives CASSTSANSNYGYTF.

The chain has TRBV20-1 and TRBJ2-7; 7 bases align to TRBD1. This CDR3 has 11 residues. The germline V gene encodes CDR1 DFQATT and CDR2 SNEGSKA (reference sequence). After removal of 6 bases from V and 4 bases from J, the junction contained 3 bases not matched to a gene. CDR3 region: CSAGQLYEQYF. The DNA for the CDR3 is TGCAGTGCGGGACAGCTTTACGAGCAGTACTTC.

This chain uses TRBV30 with TRBJ1-3; possible D gene TRBD1, 5 bases. V lost 4 bases to trimming and J lost 0 bases, with 16 bases between them. The CDR3 loop spans 16 amino acids. Germline V gives CDR1 GTSNPN, CDR2 SVGIG (reference sequence). The CDR3 coding sequence is TGTGCCTGGACCGTGGGGCAACTATTCTCTGGAAACACCATATATTTT. This codes for CAWTVGQLFSGNTIYF.

The chain employs TRBV6-5 and TRBJ1-6; TRBD1 is a possible D gene (5 bases). There are 14 residues in the CDR3. The V gene's germline CDR1 is MNHEY and CDR2 SVGAGI. The V end lost 6 bases, the J end lost 5 bases, and 11 bases lay between the germline ends. CDR3 residues: CASRAGRNNSPLHF. The CDR3 region has the DNA TGTGCCAGCAGGGCGGGACGGAATAATTCACCCCTCCACTTT.

DNA of the CDR3: TGTGCCAGCAGCCCCATCGGACTAGCGGGACGATATACGCAGTATTTT. Translation gives CASSPIGLAGRYTQYF. The chain recombines TRBV4-2 with TRBJ2-3; 12 bases agree with TRBD2. The CDR3 length is 16 residues. The V gene's germline CDR1 is LGHNA and CDR2 YNFKEQ. The junction had 9 bases not matched to a gene; V was cut back by 4 bases and J by 7 bases.

V usage is TRBV21-1 and J usage is TRBJ1-5; the D call in the table, TRBD1, was not verified against the DNA. TRBV21-1 is listed as a pseudogene. The CDR3 runs 16 residues. In DNA, the CDR3 is TGTGCCAGCAGCAAAGCGACGGACAGGGGTTATCAGCCCCAGCATTTT. Translating it yields CASSKATDRGYQPQHF.

The chain uses TRBV20-1 and TRBJ1-6; D is unclear. V was cut by 3 bases and J by 6 bases, with 9 bases left in between. The CDR3 is 13 amino acids. Germline values: CDR1 DFQATT, CDR2 SNEGSKA (reference sequence). The CDR3 loop is CSASIGSNSPLHF. In nucleotides, the CDR3 is TGCAGTGCTAGTATAGGATCTAATTCACCCCTCCACTTT.

This clone turned up a few times. The DNA for the CDR3 is TGCAGCGTGACTGACAGGGTCTATGGCTACACCTTC. Translating it yields CSVTDRVYGYTF. The rearrangement joins TRBV29-1 to TRBJ1-2, with 7 bases matching TRBD1. The CDR3 loop spans 12 amino acids. CDR1 is SQVTM, CDR2 ANQGSEA, per germline. The V and J ends lost 6 bases and 4 bases, in that order; junction bases with no gene match: 5.

As for this clone: The identical CDR3 is also encoded by other nucleotide sequences in the sample. The chain has TRBV4-3 and TRBJ2-3; no clear D gene. The CDR3 runs to 13 residues. Trimming took off 2 bases at V and 6 bases at J, with 9 bases between the two ends. CDR1 and CDR2 from the germline V gene are LGHNA and YSLEER. CDR3 sequence (DNA): TGCGCCAGCAGCCAACGGGTAACCGATACGCAGTATTTT. Protein sequence: CASSQRVTDTQYF.

This chain uses TRBV7-2 with TRBJ1-5; tentative D call: TRBD1 (5 bases). Trimming shortened V by 2 bases and J by 6 bases, and 11 bases separated the two germline ends. The CDR3 sequence is 14 residues long. The germline V gene has CDR1 SGHTA and CDR2 FQGNSA. The CDR3 DNA sequence: TGTGCCAGCAGCTTAACCAGGGTTTCTCAGCCCCAGCATTTT. This sequence encodes CASSLTRVSQPQHF.

The genes are TRBV6-5 and TRBJ1-6; a possible D gene is TRBD1 (5 bases). Per the germline V gene, CDR1 is MNHEY and CDR2 is SVGAGI. The CDR3 runs to 15 residues. V lost 0 bases, J lost 8 bases, and 11 bases lay in between. The CDR3 region has the DNA TGTGCCAGCAGTTACTCCCGGGGGAGACATTCACCCCTCCACTTT. This translates into CASSYSRGRHSPLHF.